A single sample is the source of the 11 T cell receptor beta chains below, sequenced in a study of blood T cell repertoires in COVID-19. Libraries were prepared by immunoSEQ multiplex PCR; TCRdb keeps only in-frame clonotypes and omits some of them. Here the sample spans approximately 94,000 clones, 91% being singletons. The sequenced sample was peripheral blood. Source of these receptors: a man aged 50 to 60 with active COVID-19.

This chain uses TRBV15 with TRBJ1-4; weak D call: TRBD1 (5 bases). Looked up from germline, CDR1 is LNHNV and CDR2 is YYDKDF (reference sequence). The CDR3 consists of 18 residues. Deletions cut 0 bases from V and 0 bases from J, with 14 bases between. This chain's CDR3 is CATSRDLMGQATNEKLFF. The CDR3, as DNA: TGTGCCACCAGCAGAGATCTCATGGGGCAGGCAACTAATGAAAAACTGTTTTTT.

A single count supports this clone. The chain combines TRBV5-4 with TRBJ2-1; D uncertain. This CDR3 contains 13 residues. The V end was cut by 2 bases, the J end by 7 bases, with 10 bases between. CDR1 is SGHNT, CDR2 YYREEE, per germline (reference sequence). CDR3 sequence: CASSLQTGNEQFF. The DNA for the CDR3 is TGTGCCAGCAGCTTACAGACCGGTAATGAGCAGTTCTTC.

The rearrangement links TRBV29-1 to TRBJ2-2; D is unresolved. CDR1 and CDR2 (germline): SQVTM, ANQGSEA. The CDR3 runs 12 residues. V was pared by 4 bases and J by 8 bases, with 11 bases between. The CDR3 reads CSVVPSRGELFF. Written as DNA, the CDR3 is TGCAGCGTTGTCCCGTCTCGGGGGGAGCTGTTTTTT.

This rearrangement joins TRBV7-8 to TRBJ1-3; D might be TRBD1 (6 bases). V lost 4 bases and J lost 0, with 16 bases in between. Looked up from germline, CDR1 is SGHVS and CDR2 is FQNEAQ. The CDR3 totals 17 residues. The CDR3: CASSSIVSTGSGNTIYF. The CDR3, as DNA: TGTGCCAGCAGCTCAATAGTTTCGACAGGCTCTGGAAACACCATATATTTT.

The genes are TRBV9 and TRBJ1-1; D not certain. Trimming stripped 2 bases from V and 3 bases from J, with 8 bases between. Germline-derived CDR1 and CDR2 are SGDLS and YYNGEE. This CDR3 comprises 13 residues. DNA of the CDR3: TGTGCCAGCAGCGTTTGGCAGGACACTGAAGCTTTCTTT. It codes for CASSVWQDTEAFF. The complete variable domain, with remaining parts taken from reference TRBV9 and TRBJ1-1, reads DSGVTQTPKHLITATGQRVTLRCSPRSGDLSVYWYQQSLDQGLQFLIQYYNGEERAKGNILERFSAQQFPDLHSELNLSSLELGDSALYFCASSVWQDTEAFFGQGTRLTVV.

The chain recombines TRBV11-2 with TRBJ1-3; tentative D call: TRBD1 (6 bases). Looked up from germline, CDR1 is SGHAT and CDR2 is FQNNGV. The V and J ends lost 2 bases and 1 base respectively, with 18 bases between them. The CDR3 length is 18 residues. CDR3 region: CASSLSQGFISSGNTIYF. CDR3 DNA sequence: TGTGCCAGCAGCTTATCCCAGGGGTTTATTTCGTCTGGAAACACCATATATTTT.

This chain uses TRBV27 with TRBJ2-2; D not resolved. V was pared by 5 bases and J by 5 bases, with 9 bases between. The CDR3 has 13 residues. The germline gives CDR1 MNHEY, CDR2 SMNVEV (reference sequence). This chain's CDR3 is CASSPSTTGELFF. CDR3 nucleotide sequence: TGTGCCAGCAGTCCCAGTACAACCGGGGAGCTGTTTTTT.

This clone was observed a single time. DNA for the CDR3: TGTGCCAGCAGCCGGAGAGGACAGGGAGACAATCAGCCCCAGCATTTT. Translating it yields CASSRRGQGDNQPQHF. The chain recombines TRBV5-6 with TRBJ1-5, with TRBD1 matching 8 bases. Germline trimming cut 4 bases from V and 3 bases from J; bases unmatched to any gene: 9. Germline V gives CDR1 SGHDT, CDR2 YYEEEE. This CDR3 has 16 amino acids.

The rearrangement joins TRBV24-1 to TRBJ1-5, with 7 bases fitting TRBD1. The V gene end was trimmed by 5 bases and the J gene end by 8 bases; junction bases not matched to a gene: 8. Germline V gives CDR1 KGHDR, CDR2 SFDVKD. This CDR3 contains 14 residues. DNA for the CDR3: TGTGCCACCAGTGCTGCAGGGGGTATGGAGCCCCAGCATTTT. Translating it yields CATSAAGGMEPQHF.

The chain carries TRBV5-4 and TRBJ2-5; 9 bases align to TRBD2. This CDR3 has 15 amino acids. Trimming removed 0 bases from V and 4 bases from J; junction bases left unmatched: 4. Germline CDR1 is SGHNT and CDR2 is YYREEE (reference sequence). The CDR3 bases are TGTGCCAGCAGCTTGGAAAGGACTAGCGCAGAGACCCAGTACTTC. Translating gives CASSLERTSAETQYF.

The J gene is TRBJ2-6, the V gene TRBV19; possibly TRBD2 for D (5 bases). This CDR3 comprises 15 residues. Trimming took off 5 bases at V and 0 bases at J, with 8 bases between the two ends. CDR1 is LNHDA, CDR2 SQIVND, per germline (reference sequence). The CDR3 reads CASSLEVSGANVLTF. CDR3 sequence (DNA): TGTGCCAGTAGTCTGGAGGTCTCTGGGGCCAACGTCCTGACTTTC.